This TCR beta chain was retrieved from a study of shared clonotypes between healthy human individuals. Findings and caveats of the study: Rarefaction showed sorted-subset sequencing was incomplete despite large depth.

Here immunoSEQ multiplex PCR was the method, and the copy in TCRdb shows in-frame clones only, minus some. The data hold around 700,000 clones, with 60% to 80% observed a single time. Details on this clone: No antigen is known for it.

The sequencing sample was made of memory CD4+ T cells sorted from blood. Specified subset: CD45RA-negative fraction. The source of this sequence is a woman in her 30s in good health.

DNA of the CDR3: TGTGCCACCAGCAGACGAGGTAAAGAAAAACTGTTTTTT. Its translation: CATSRRGKEKLFF. The chain is built from TRBV15 and TRBJ1-4; the D is unclear. V shed 2 bases and J shed 8 bases, with 9 bases lying between them. There are 13 residues in the CDR3. Germline CDR1 and CDR2: LNHNV and YYDKDF (reference sequence).